A selection of T cell receptor beta chains follows, all from one sample in a study of regulatory T cells in long-lasting Graves disease. TCRdb recomputed calls from the multiplex PCR reads with MiXCR, one row per CDR3 protein. The data contain 310,000 or so distinct CDR3 sequences, around a fifth of them seen just once; the ten biggest clones take up 25% to 30%. The sample consisted of peripheral blood mononuclear cells (PBMCs), taken when the disease was refractory, from a patient treated with antithyroid drugs. These receptors all come from a female donor with Graves disease. The CDR3 runs from the conserved cysteine through the conserved F or W. Fields, in order: V gene, clone size, D gene, J gene, CDR3 DNA, CDR3 protein. D genes are given only for firm matches. Expanded clones are given a class, and other clones once, few, many or no size at all.

TRBV7-9	many	NA	TRBJ1-2	TGTGCCAGCAGCCCCGGGACGGTGAACTATGGCTACACCTTC	CASSPGTVNYGYTF
TRBV13	many	TRBD1	TRBJ1-1	TGTGCCAGCAGCGAGACCGGGACAGTGGGCACTGAAGCTTTCTTT	CASSETGTVGTEAFF
TRBV7-2	few	TRBD1	TRBJ1-2	TGTGCCAGCAGCGCGGACAGGAACCCACATGGCTACACCTTC	CASSADRNPHGYTF
TRBV24-1	NA	NA	TRBJ2-2	TGTGCCACCAGTGATTTTGGGTTTGCGACCCCCCCCGGCACCGGGGAGCTGTTTTTT	CATSDFGFATPPGTGELFF
TRBV7-9	many	NA	TRBJ1-2	TGTGCCAGCAGCTTAGGGGCGACACTTAATGGCTACACCTTC	CASSLGATLNGYTF
TRBV7-8	NA	NA	TRBJ1-4	TGTGCCAGCAGCTTAAGGGGTACTAATGAAAAACTGTTTTTT	CASSLRGTNEKLFF
TRBV18	many	NA	TRBJ1-2	TGTGCCAGCTCAGGCCGGACGGACCTAGGTGGCTACACCTTC	CASSGRTDLGGYTF
TRBV20-1	few	NA	TRBJ2-6	TGCAGTGCTTCACCAGTGTCCTACGGGGCCAACGTCCTGACTTTC	CSASPVSYGANVLTF
TRBV5-1	few	NA	TRBJ1-4	TGCGCCAGCAGCTTGGCGGTGGGGGGCACCAATGAAAAACTGTTTTTT	CASSLAVGGTNEKLFF
TRBV3-1	many	NA	TRBJ2-5	TGTGCCAGCAGCTCTCCTCATCGAAACCAAGAGACCCAGTACTTC	CASSSPHRNQETQYF